Listed here is a single T cell receptor beta chain. Antigen: not known. TCRalpha and TCRbeta libraries used 5'RACE with constant-segment primers and UMIs. One entry per CDR3 protein, called by TCRdb with MiXCR from the 5' RACE reads. The sample consists of about 350,000 distinct CDR3 sequences, approximately 14% of them appearing once. The CDR3 consists of 12 residues. CDR1 is SQVTM, CDR2 ANQGSEA, per germline. The V gene lost 4 bases and the J gene lost 4 bases, with 10 bases spanning the gap. This sample is part of a study of T-cell memory formation after mild COVID-19. In the study overall: Across donors, TCR clusters were largely donor specific. Study observations and caveats: The appearance of some responding clones in pre-infection memory suggested that cross-reactive memory joined.

The sequenced sample consisted of PBMCs or a T cell subset sorted from them (not recorded which). This chain links TRBV29-1 with TRBJ1-1; the D is unclear. This receptor was obtained from a man aged 18 to 30 who had mild COVID-19 (a few samples of this study predate the infection). Cell type and time point are not known. In DNA form, the CDR3 reads TGCAGCGTTGTTAGCCTGGGCACTGAAGCTTTCTTT. Translating gives CSVVSLGTEAFF.